These T cell receptor beta chains were read from a single sample in a study of cytomegalovirus exposure and HLA in healthy donors. TCRdb's table, derived via immunoSEQ multiplex PCR, lists solely in-frame clones and lacks some. In the table there are about 200,000 clones, around 80% of which are singletons. The sequenced sample consisted of PBMCs. All receptors come from a man aged 25-45 years in good health and CMV-seronegative. Both conserved end residues are part of each CDR3. The D gene is left open where the match is weak. Clone size is given for some rows only: seen once, a few or many times, or a class if the clone is expanded.

abundance: .
d_gene: .
j_gene: TRBJ1-1
v_gene: TRBV25-1
CDR3aa: CASSQWGSLRTEAFF
CDR3nt: TGTGCCAGCAGTCAATGGGGCAGCCTAAGGACTGAAGCTTTCTTT

abundance: .
d_gene: TRBD1
j_gene: TRBJ2-5
v_gene: TRBV15
CDR3aa: CATSRERQGKIGTQYF
CDR3nt: TGTGCCACCAGCAGAGAAAGACAGGGTAAAATCGGAACCCAGTACTTC

abundance: .
d_gene: .
j_gene: TRBJ2-7
v_gene: TRBV4-1
CDR3aa: CASSHPTLGDLRDYEQYF
CDR3nt: TGCGCCAGCAGCCACCCAACCCTCGGGGACCTTCGGGACTACGAGCAGTACTTC

abundance: .
d_gene: .
j_gene: TRBJ2-7
v_gene: TRBV27
CDR3aa: CASSLGAGPTYEQYF
CDR3nt: TGTGCCAGCAGTTTAGGGGCAGGGCCCACCTACGAGCAGTACTTC

abundance: .
d_gene: .
j_gene: TRBJ1-2
v_gene: TRBV6-1
CDR3aa: CASSEAYSGGANGYTF
CDR3nt: TGTGCCAGCAGTGAAGCGTATAGTGGGGGGGCTAATGGCTACACCTTC

abundance: .
d_gene: .
j_gene: TRBJ2-1
v_gene: TRBV29-1
CDR3aa: CSVEEWQDYYSYNEQFF
CDR3nt: TGCAGCGTAGAGGAGTGGCAGGACTATTACTCCTACAATGAGCAGTTCTTC

abundance: few
d_gene: TRBD1
j_gene: TRBJ2-7
v_gene: TRBV5-6
CDR3aa: CASSIDRDYEQYF
CDR3nt: TGTGCCAGCAGTATCGACAGGGACTACGAGCAGTACTTC

abundance: .
d_gene: .
j_gene: TRBJ1-6
v_gene: TRBV27
CDR3aa: CAIGGRQYNSPLHF
CDR3nt: TGTGCCATTGGAGGGAGACAGTATAATTCACCCCTCCACTTT

abundance: .
d_gene: TRBD2
j_gene: TRBJ2-3
v_gene: TRBV7-9
CDR3aa: CASSLKVAGLKNTDTQYF
CDR3nt: TGTGCCAGCAGCTTAAAGGTAGCGGGGTTAAAAAACACAGATACGCAGTATTTT

abundance: .
d_gene: .
j_gene: TRBJ2-4
v_gene: TRBV2
CDR3aa: CASSDPQGWENIQYF
CDR3nt: TGTGCCAGCAGTGACCCACAGGGCTGGGAAAACATTCAGTACTTC

abundance: .
d_gene: TRBD1
j_gene: TRBJ2-7
v_gene: TRBV28
CDR3aa: CASSLTGGPYYEQYF
CDR3nt: TGTGCCAGCAGCTTGACAGGGGGCCCCTACTACGAGCAGTACTTC

abundance: .
d_gene: TRBD2
j_gene: TRBJ2-3
v_gene: TRBV25-1
CDR3aa: CASSEYILAGGVTDTQYF
CDR3nt: TGTGCCAGCAGTGAATATATCCTAGCGGGAGGTGTCACAGATACGCAGTATTTT

abundance: .
d_gene: TRBD2
j_gene: TRBJ2-3
v_gene: TRBV18
CDR3aa: CASSPLTSGVTDTQYF
CDR3nt: TGTGCCAGCTCACCCCTGACTAGCGGAGTCACAGATACGCAGTATTTT

abundance: once
d_gene: .
j_gene: TRBJ2-7
v_gene: TRBV30
CDR3aa: CAWSAQREQYF
CDR3nt: TGTGCCTGGAGCGCGCAGCGGGAGCAGTACTTC

abundance: .
d_gene: .
j_gene: TRBJ2-3
v_gene: TRBV15
CDR3aa: CATSRKAGTDTQYF
CDR3nt: TGTGCCACCAGCAGGAAAGCAGGGACAGATACGCAGTATTTT

abundance: few
d_gene: .
j_gene: TRBJ2-7
v_gene: TRBV7-8
CDR3aa: CASSPYRDISYEQYF
CDR3nt: TGTGCCAGCAGCCCGTACAGGGACATCTCCTACGAGCAGTACTTC

abundance: once
d_gene: TRBD2
j_gene: TRBJ2-1
v_gene: TRBV9
CDR3aa: CASSVFAGVAYNEQFF
CDR3nt: TGTGCCAGCAGCGTATTTGCGGGAGTGGCTTACAATGAGCAGTTCTTC

abundance: .
d_gene: .
j_gene: TRBJ2-3
v_gene: TRBV29-1
CDR3aa: CSAWATTDTQYF
CDR3nt: TGCAGCGCCTGGGCCACCACAGATACGCAGTATTTT

abundance: .
d_gene: .
j_gene: TRBJ2-7
v_gene: TRBV6-1
CDR3aa: CASSYTYEQYF
CDR3nt: TGTGCCAGCAGTTACACCTACGAGCAGTACTTC

abundance: .
d_gene: .
j_gene: TRBJ1-1
v_gene: TRBV5-1
CDR3aa: CASSRFQGEVNTEAFF
CDR3nt: TGCGCCAGCAGCCGGTTCCAGGGCGAAGTGAACACTGAAGCTTTCTTT

abundance: .
d_gene: TRBD2
j_gene: TRBJ2-1
v_gene: TRBV6-6
CDR3aa: CASSRGGSYEQFF
CDR3nt: TGTGCCAGCAGTAGGGGCGGGAGTTATGAGCAGTTCTTC

abundance: .
d_gene: .
j_gene: TRBJ2-7
v_gene: TRBV7-7
CDR3aa: CASSSLRGGEQYF
CDR3nt: TGTGCTAGCAGCTCCCTCCGGGGAGGCGAGCAGTACTTC

abundance: few
d_gene: TRBD1
j_gene: TRBJ2-1
v_gene: TRBV7-3
CDR3aa: CASSLLQGANEQFF
CDR3nt: TGTGCCAGCAGCTTGTTACAGGGGGCGAATGAGCAGTTCTTC

abundance: .
d_gene: .
j_gene: TRBJ1-1
v_gene: TRBV28
CDR3aa: CASSLPGLNTEAFF
CDR3nt: TGTGCCAGCAGTTTACCGGGGTTGAACACTGAAGCTTTCTTT

abundance: .
d_gene: TRBD1
j_gene: TRBJ2-1
v_gene: TRBV4-1
CDR3aa: CASSNPGQGNNEQFF
CDR3nt: TGCGCCAGCAGTAATCCGGGACAGGGGAACAATGAGCAGTTCTTC

abundance: .
d_gene: .
j_gene: TRBJ2-5
v_gene: TRBV7-9
CDR3aa: CASTLGEGVGGETQYF
CDR3nt: TGTGCCAGCACCTTAGGAGAGGGCGTGGGTGGAGAGACCCAGTACTTC

abundance: .
d_gene: .
j_gene: TRBJ1-6
v_gene: TRBV6-1
CDR3aa: CASRKRGYESPLHF
CDR3nt: TGTGCCAGCAGAAAAAGGGGGTACGAGTCACCCCTCCACTTT

abundance: .
d_gene: TRBD1
j_gene: TRBJ1-2
v_gene: TRBV28
CDR3aa: CASRPRTGGNYGYTF
CDR3nt: TGTGCCAGCAGACCTCGGACAGGGGGGAACTATGGCTACACCTTC

abundance: .
d_gene: TRBD1
j_gene: TRBJ2-5
v_gene: TRBV5-4
CDR3aa: CASSQRTGGEETQYF
CDR3nt: TGTGCCAGCAGCCAACGGACAGGGGGAGAAGAGACCCAGTACTTC

abundance: .
d_gene: TRBD2
j_gene: TRBJ2-1
v_gene: TRBV9
CDR3aa: CASSVELAGRYEQFF
CDR3nt: TGTGCCAGCAGCGTAGAACTAGCGGGTAGGTATGAGCAGTTCTTC

abundance: .
d_gene: TRBD1
j_gene: TRBJ2-2
v_gene: TRBV5-1
CDR3aa: CASSPRTGMRTGELFF
CDR3nt: TGCGCCAGCAGCCCCAGGACAGGGATGAGGACCGGGGAGCTGTTTTTT

abundance: once
d_gene: .
j_gene: TRBJ2-5
v_gene: TRBV10-3
CDR3aa: CAISEEGETQYF
CDR3nt: TGTGCCATCAGTGAGGAGGGAGAGACCCAGTACTTC

abundance: few
d_gene: TRBD1
j_gene: TRBJ1-1
v_gene: TRBV5-8
CDR3aa: CASSFDRGTEAFF
CDR3nt: TGTGCCAGCAGTTTTGACAGGGGAACTGAAGCTTTCTTT

abundance: .
d_gene: .
j_gene: TRBJ2-3
v_gene: TRBV9
CDR3aa: CASSVQGPDTQYF
CDR3nt: TGTGCCAGCAGCGTACAGGGCCCAGATACGCAGTATTTT

abundance: .
d_gene: .
j_gene: TRBJ2-7
v_gene: TRBV7-3
CDR3aa: CASSPVAATSYEQYF
CDR3nt: TGTGCCAGCAGCCCCGTCGCTGCGACTTCCTACGAGCAGTACTTC

abundance: .
d_gene: .
j_gene: TRBJ2-7
v_gene: TRBV27
CDR3aa: CASGLYEQYF
CDR3nt: TGTGCCAGCGGACTCTACGAGCAGTACTTC

abundance: .
d_gene: TRBD2
j_gene: TRBJ2-7
v_gene: TRBV7-9
CDR3aa: CASSLETSVPGEQYF
CDR3nt: TGTGCCAGCAGCTTAGAGACTAGCGTCCCAGGAGAGCAGTACTTC

abundance: .
d_gene: .
j_gene: TRBJ1-1
v_gene: TRBV10-1
CDR3aa: CASSESETWGRKAFF
CDR3nt: TGCGCCAGCAGTGAGTCGGAAACGTGGGGCAGGAAAGCTTTCTTT

abundance: .
d_gene: .
j_gene: TRBJ2-3
v_gene: TRBV5-1
CDR3aa: CASSLGYTTDTQYF
CDR3nt: TGCGCCAGCAGCTTGGGATACACCACAGATACGCAGTATTTT

abundance: .
d_gene: TRBD1
j_gene: TRBJ2-1
v_gene: TRBV27
CDR3aa: CASSPTKISGTGYVNEQFF
CDR3nt: TGTGCCAGCAGTCCTACGAAGATATCCGGGACAGGGTACGTAAATGAGCAGTTCTTC

abundance: .
d_gene: .
j_gene: TRBJ1-2
v_gene: TRBV6-4
CDR3aa: CASSPSGGEYGYTF
CDR3nt: TGTGCCAGCAGTCCCAGTGGAGGGGAGTATGGCTACACCTTC

abundance: .
d_gene: .
j_gene: TRBJ1-3
v_gene: TRBV29-1
CDR3aa: CSVDYGNTIYF
CDR3nt: TGCAGCGTTGACTATGGAAACACCATATATTTT

abundance: .
d_gene: .
j_gene: TRBJ1-2
v_gene: TRBV7-9
CDR3aa: CASSAQQVRTYGYTF
CDR3nt: TGTGCCAGCAGCGCCCAACAGGTCAGGACCTATGGCTACACCTTC

abundance: .
d_gene: TRBD1
j_gene: TRBJ1-3
v_gene: TRBV5-1
CDR3aa: CASSSGTGVQSSGNTIYF
CDR3nt: TGCGCCAGCAGCTCCGGGACAGGGGTACAGTCGTCTGGAAACACCATATATTTT

abundance: few
d_gene: TRBD1
j_gene: TRBJ1-1
v_gene: TRBV5-4
CDR3aa: CASSNRDREGWNTEAFF
CDR3nt: TGTGCCAGCAGCAACCGGGACAGGGAAGGTTGGAACACTGAAGCTTTCTTT

abundance: .
d_gene: TRBD2
j_gene: TRBJ2-5
v_gene: TRBV2
CDR3aa: CASSARLAGGGETQYF
CDR3nt: TGTGCCAGCAGCGCCCGACTAGCGGGAGGGGGGGAGACCCAGTACTTC

abundance: .
d_gene: TRBD2
j_gene: TRBJ2-3
v_gene: TRBV18
CDR3aa: CASSPLPGLAGEGYDTQYF
CDR3nt: TGTGCCAGCTCACCTCTGCCAGGACTAGCGGGAGAGGGGTACGATACGCAGTATTTT

abundance: .
d_gene: TRBD2
j_gene: TRBJ2-3
v_gene: TRBV15
CDR3aa: CATSRSLAGDSDTQYF
CDR3nt: TGTGCCACCAGCAGAAGCCTAGCGGGAGACAGTGATACGCAGTATTTT

abundance: .
d_gene: TRBD2
j_gene: TRBJ2-1
v_gene: TRBV6-6
CDR3aa: CASSPSGTRANEQFF
CDR3nt: TGTGCCAGCAGTCCTTCCGGGACTAGAGCCAATGAGCAGTTCTTC

abundance: .
d_gene: .
j_gene: TRBJ1-2
v_gene: TRBV2
CDR3aa: CASSGDGYTF
CDR3nt: TGTGCCAGCAGTGGAGATGGCTACACCTTC

abundance: .
d_gene: TRBD1
j_gene: TRBJ2-2
v_gene: TRBV7-6
CDR3aa: CASSPHRDRLIGGTGELFF
CDR3nt: TGTGCCAGCAGCCCGCACCGGGACAGGCTGATTGGGGGCACCGGGGAGCTGTTTTTT

abundance: .
d_gene: .
j_gene: TRBJ2-2
v_gene: TRBV5-1
CDR3aa: CASSTDLTRTGELFF
CDR3nt: TGCGCCAGCAGCACGGATCTTACGAGGACCGGGGAGCTGTTTTTT